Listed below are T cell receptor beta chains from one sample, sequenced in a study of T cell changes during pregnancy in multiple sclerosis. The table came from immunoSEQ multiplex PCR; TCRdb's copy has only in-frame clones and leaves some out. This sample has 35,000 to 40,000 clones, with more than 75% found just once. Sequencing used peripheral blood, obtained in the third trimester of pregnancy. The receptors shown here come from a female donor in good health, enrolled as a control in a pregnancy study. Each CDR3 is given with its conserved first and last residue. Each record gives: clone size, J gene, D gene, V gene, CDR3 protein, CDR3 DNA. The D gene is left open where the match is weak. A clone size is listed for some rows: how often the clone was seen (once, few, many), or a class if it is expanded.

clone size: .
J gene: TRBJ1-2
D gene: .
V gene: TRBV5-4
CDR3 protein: CASSLVQGSNYGYTF
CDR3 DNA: TGTGCCAGCAGCTTGGTTCAGGGTTCTAACTATGGCTACACCTTC

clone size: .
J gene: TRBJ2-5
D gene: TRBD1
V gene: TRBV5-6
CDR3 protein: CASSFGQGGEETQYF
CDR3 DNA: TGTGCCAGCAGCTTTGGACAGGGAGGAGAAGAGACCCAGTACTTC

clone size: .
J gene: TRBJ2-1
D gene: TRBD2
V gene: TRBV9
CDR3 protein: CASSVVGGSPSEQFF
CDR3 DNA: TGTGCCAGCAGCGTAGTGGGGGGGAGCCCCAGCGAGCAGTTCTTC

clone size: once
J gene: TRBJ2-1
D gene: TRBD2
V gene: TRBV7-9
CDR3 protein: CASTGGGLAGGPYNEQFF
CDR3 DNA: TGTGCCAGCACCGGGGGGGGACTAGCGGGTGGCCCCTACAATGAGCAGTTCTTC

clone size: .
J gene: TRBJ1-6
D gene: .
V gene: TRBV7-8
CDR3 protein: CASSPTLNSLQPLHF
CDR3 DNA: TGTGCCAGCAGCCCCACCCTAAACAGCCTTCAACCCCTCCACTTT

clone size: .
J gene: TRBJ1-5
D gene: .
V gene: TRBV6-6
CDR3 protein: CASSWGGGGNQPQHF
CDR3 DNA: TGTGCCAGCAGTTGGGGAGGGGGGGGCAATCAGCCCCAGCATTTT

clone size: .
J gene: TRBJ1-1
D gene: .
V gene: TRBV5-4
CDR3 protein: CASSGEGPNTEAFF
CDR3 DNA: TGTGCCAGCAGCGGCGAGGGCCCGAACACTGAAGCTTTCTTT

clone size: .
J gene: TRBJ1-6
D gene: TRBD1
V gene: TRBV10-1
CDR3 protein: CASSEGQGNSPLHF
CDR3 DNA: TGCGCCAGCAGTGAGGGACAGGGTAATTCACCCCTCCACTTT

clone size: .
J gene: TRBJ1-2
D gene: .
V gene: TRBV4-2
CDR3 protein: CASSQGQGKENYGYTF
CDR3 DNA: TGTGCCAGCAGCCAAGGCCAGGGTAAGGAGAACTATGGCTACACCTTC

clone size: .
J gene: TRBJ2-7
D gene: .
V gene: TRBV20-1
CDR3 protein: CSPSGRHEQYF
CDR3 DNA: TGCAGTCCCTCAGGCCGCCACGAGCAGTACTTC

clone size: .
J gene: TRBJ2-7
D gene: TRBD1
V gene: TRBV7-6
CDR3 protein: CASSSRDRGYDEQYF
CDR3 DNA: TGTGCCAGCAGCTCCCGGGACAGGGGGTACGACGAGCAGTACTTC

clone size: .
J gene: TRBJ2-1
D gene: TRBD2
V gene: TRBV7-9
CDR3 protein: CASSLAGLAPYNEQFF
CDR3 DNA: TGTGCCAGCAGCTTAGCAGGACTAGCGCCGTACAATGAGCAGTTCTTC

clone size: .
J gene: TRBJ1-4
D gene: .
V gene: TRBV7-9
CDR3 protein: CASSLGSGGSNEKLFF
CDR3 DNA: TGTGCCAGCAGCCTCGGGTCGGGGGGATCTAATGAAAAACTGTTTTTT

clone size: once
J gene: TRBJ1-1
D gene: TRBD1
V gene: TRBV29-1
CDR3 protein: CSVDDRGMNTEAFF
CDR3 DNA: TGCAGCGTTGATGACAGGGGAATGAACACTGAAGCTTTCTTT

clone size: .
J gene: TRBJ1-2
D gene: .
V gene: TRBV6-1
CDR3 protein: CASSERQDAGYGYTF
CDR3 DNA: TGTGCCAGCAGTGAACGACAGGACGCGGGCTATGGCTACACCTTC

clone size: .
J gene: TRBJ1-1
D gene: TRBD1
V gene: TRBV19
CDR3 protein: CASSSRQGLTEAFF
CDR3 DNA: TGTGCCAGTAGTTCAAGACAGGGACTCACTGAAGCTTTCTTT

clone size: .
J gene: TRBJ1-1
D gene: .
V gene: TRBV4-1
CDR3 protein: CASSQGPRRETEAFF
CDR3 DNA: TGCGCCAGCAGCCAAGGCCCCCGGAGGGAAACTGAAGCTTTCTTT

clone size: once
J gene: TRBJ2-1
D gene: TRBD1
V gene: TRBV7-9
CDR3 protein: CASSGDRGHQFF
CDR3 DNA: TGTGCCAGCAGCGGGGACAGGGGGCATCAGTTCTTC

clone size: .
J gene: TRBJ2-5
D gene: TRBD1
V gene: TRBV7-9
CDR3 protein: CASSLVDRGETQYF
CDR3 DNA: TGTGCCAGCAGCTTAGTGGACAGGGGAGAGACCCAGTACTTC

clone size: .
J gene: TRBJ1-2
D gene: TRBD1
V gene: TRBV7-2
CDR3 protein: CASTADRVKGYTF
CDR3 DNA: TGTGCCAGCACCGCGGACAGGGTTAAAGGCTACACCTTC

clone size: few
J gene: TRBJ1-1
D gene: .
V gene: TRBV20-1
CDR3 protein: CSAFIRTEAFF
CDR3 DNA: TGCAGTGCTTTCATCAGAACTGAAGCTTTCTTT

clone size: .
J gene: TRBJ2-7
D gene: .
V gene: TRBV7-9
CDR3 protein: CASSSNRGRHYEQYF
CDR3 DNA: TGTGCCAGCAGCTCGAACAGAGGGAGACACTACGAGCAGTACTTC

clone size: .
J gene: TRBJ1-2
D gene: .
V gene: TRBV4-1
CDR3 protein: CASSQDRVGGGYTF
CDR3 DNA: TGCGCCAGCAGCCAAGATCGGGTCGGGGGTGGCTACACCTTC